This section outlines one TCR beta chain sequence together with its context. The antigen is not known. The sample is drawn from a study of OX40 agonist ivuxolimab in advanced cancers. Study-level background: Ivuxolimab is a fully human IgG2 antibody that activates OX40 (CD134). Hepatocellular carcinoma, melanoma, renal cell or head and neck cancer affected the dose-escalation patients. Partial responses were recorded for three patients, including one with hepatocellular carcinoma and two with cutaneous melanoma. Study results and caveats: There were, on average, more expanded clones in CD8+ T cells than in CD4+.

Assay used: immunoSEQ multiplex PCR; TCRdb lists only in-frame clones, some missing. The repertoire holds roughly 32,000 clones, with approximately 89% as singletons. Specimen: CD4+ or CD8+ T cells sorted from blood, collected in a trial of the OX40 agonist ivuxolimab. The sequence was obtained from an adult with an advanced solid tumor such as melanoma, head and neck, liver or kidney cancer.

CDR3 in amino acids: CASSYFRGSTYEQYF. Here the CDR3 DNA reads TGTGCCAGCAGTTACTTTCGGGGCTCAACCTACGAGCAGTACTTC. The chain links TRBV6-5 to TRBJ2-7; D may match TRBD1 or TRBD2 (5 bases each). The ends were cut back, 1 base at V and 2 bases at J, with 12 bases in the middle. This CDR3 region has 15 residues. Looked up from germline, CDR1 is MNHEY and CDR2 is SVGAGI.